Described below is a single T cell receptor beta chain sequence and its context. Its antigen is unidentified. The data were obtained in a study of T cells in Graves' hyperthyroidism and ophthalmopathy. Overall study results and limits: A 13 V-J model separated ophthalmopathy from stable hyperthyroidism. Ophthalmopathy prediction by the model preceded onset by a median approximately 6.1 months.

Ophthalmopathy in the patients scored at least 3 on Clinical Activity Score and at least 4 on NOSPECS grade, lasting under 3 months. A patient was excluded if there was uncontrolled infection, other autoimmune disease, pregnancy or lactation. There were TCR beta CDR3 regions amplified from RNA transcripts. First-round RT-PCR with HTBI primers amplified the TCR CDR3 region. Each CDR3 protein is one row after TCRdb ran MiXCR on the multiplex PCR reads. The sample yields about half a million distinct CDR3 sequences, about 20% seen once. CDR3 length equals 17 residues. The germline V gene encodes CDR1 SGHTS and CDR2 YDEGEE. V shed 0 bases, J shed 0 bases, and the junction held 5 bases outside the gene matches.

The sequence was obtained from a man aged 40-49 years with Graves' ophthalmopathy. The sequenced material came from blood. The chain joins TRBV5-8 to TRBJ2-1; 8 nucleotides line up with TRBD2. The CDR3 spells CASSLAWTSYSYNEQFF. The CDR3 DNA sequence: TGTGCCAGCAGCTTGGCATGGACTAGCTACTCCTACAATGAGCAGTTCTTC.